This T cell receptor (beta chain) was recovered during a study of blood T cell repertoires in COVID-19. Germline V CDR1 and CDR2: GTSNPN, SVGIG (reference sequence). CDR3 length equals 13 residues. Trimming took off 4 bases at V and 6 bases at J, with 15 bases between the two ends. Original data processing: Reference gene primers were amplified, and this amplification served to estimate nucleated cell counts. TCRdb's copy holds only in-frame clones and misses some; the assay was immunoSEQ multiplex PCR. D and trimming come from the DNA, and the V and J calls and clone size come from that table. Here the sample spans 200,000 to 300,000 clones, approximately 91% being singletons.

The receptor was derived from a woman aged 25 to 39 with acute or convalescent COVID-19. Sequencing was done on a sample of peripheral blood. This rearrangement joins TRBV30 to TRBJ1-2; weak D call: TRBD1 (5 bases). CDR3 bases: TGTGCCTGGAATGTAGGGGCAGGGAATGGCTACACCTTC. Amino acids: CAWNVGAGNGYTF.